What follows are 27 T cell receptor beta chains derived from one specimen sequenced in a study of CD8+ T cells in alopecia areata. This sample's treatment: oral pan-JAK inhibitor, 5-10 mg twice daily. Individuals with alopecia areata gave both lesional scalp punch biopsies and peripheral blood for collection. Sequencing templates came from extracted RNA that was reverse transcribed into cDNA. Sequenced by immunoSEQ multiplex PCR; TCRdb stores in-frame clones only, minus some. The sample holds some 4,000 clones, approximately 69% seen once. The specimen comprised skin, sampled at week 24, from a patient treated with tofacitinib. These receptors originate from a human donor with alopecia areata.

V gene TRBV2 combines with J gene TRBJ2-1; perhaps D is TRBD1 or TRBD2 (5 bases each). Trimming cost V 7 bases and J 4 bases, with 17 bases left between them. CDR3 length: 15 residues. CDR1 SNHLY and CDR2 FYNNEI come from the germline V gene. CDR3 region: CASKYGSGHYNEQFF. The CDR3 DNA sequence: TGTGCCAGCAAATACGGAAGCGGACATTACAATGAGCAGTTCTTC.

The rearrangement joins TRBV5-1 to TRBJ1-2, with D hard to call. Germline V gives CDR1 SGHRS, CDR2 YFSETQ. The ends were cut back, 0 bases at V and 0 bases at J, with 9 bases in the middle. This CDR3 is 15 amino acids long. The CDR3 nucleotides are TGCGCCAGCAGCTTGGATGCCTCTCCTAACTATGGCTACACCTTC. Translation gives CASSLDASPNYGYTF.

V is TRBV2 and J is TRBJ1-4; no definite D call. V lost 1 base and J lost 9, with 12 bases in between. The CDR3 length is 14 residues. Germline assignment: CDR1 SNHLY and CDR2 FYNNEI. CDR3 amino acids: CASSEGGGYKKLFF. The CDR3 DNA reads as TGTGCCAGCAGTGAAGGGGGTGGCTACAAAAAACTGTTTTTT.

The chain recombines TRBV7-2 with TRBJ1-4; TRBD1 might be the D (6 bases). There are 14 residues in the CDR3. Germline CDR1 reads SGHTA; CDR2 reads FQGNSA. V gave up 5 bases and J gave up 4 bases, with 11 bases separating them. The CDR3 DNA reads as TGTGCCAGCAGCAGGGGGGGGATTAATGAAAAACTGTTTTTT. It encodes CASSRGGINEKLFF.

This clone has a single count. This chain uses TRBV18 with TRBJ2-7; D tentatively reads TRBD1 or TRBD2 (5 bases each). This CDR3 is built from 13 residues. Germline-derived CDR1 and CDR2 are KGHSH and LQKENI. Trimming stripped 3 bases from V and 4 bases from J, with 10 bases between. CDR3 residues: CASSPGPMYEQYF. For the CDR3, the DNA is TGTGCCAGCTCACCGGGACCCATGTACGAGCAGTACTTC.

This clone has only one observation. The rearrangement uses TRBV9 and TRBJ2-5; perhaps TRBD2 as D (5 bases). Trimming pared 7 bases from V and 4 bases from J, leaving 14 bases between. This CDR3 comprises 13 residues. CDR1 and CDR2 (germline): SGDLS, YYNGEE. The CDR3 sequence is CASGRGGVETQYF. DNA for the CDR3: TGTGCCAGCGGTCGAGGAGGCGTAGAGACCCAGTACTTC.

The V call is TRBV6-6, the J call TRBJ1-5; D might be TRBD1 (5 bases). The V and J ends lost 2 bases and 0 bases respectively, with 11 bases between them. CDR1 and CDR2 (germline): MNHNY, SVGAGI (reference sequence). This CDR3 has 16 residues. The CDR3 spells CASSYARGLSNQPQHF. The CDR3 DNA reads TGTGCCAGCAGTTACGCTAGGGGCCTTAGCAATCAGCCCCAGCATTTT.

The genes are TRBV10-2 and TRBJ2-7; 8 positions match TRBD1. Germline CDR1 is WSHSY and CDR2 is SAAADI. The CDR3 is made up of 15 amino acids. V was clipped by 3 bases and J by 3 bases; unmatched bases: 7. DNA for the CDR3: TGCGCCAGCAGTGACGTGACAGGGGCCCTCTACGAGCAGTACTTC. Translated, it gives CASSDVTGALYEQYF.

V and J are TRBV7-9 and TRBJ1-6; TRBD1 matches at 8 bases. This CDR3 has 16 residues. Losses at the gene ends were 8 bases for V and 5 bases for J; bases not matched to a gene: 11. CDR1 and CDR2 from the germline V gene are SEHNR and FQNEAQ (reference sequence). The CDR3 region has the DNA TGTGCCAGCGGCATACCGACAGGGGCAAATAATTCACCCCTCCACTTT. It is translated as CASGIPTGANNSPLHF.

V usage is TRBV7-2 and J usage is TRBJ1-6, with D maybe TRBD1 (5 bases). Trimming pared 5 bases from V and 8 bases from J, leaving 16 bases between. Germline values: CDR1 SGHTA, CDR2 FQGNSA. The CDR3 runs to 15 residues. CDR3 nucleotides: TGTGCCAGCAGCGTTGGACCCGGAGGGGATTCACCCCTCCACTTT. Translated: CASSVGPGGDSPLHF.

The chain recombines TRBV30 with TRBJ1-1; no firm D call. Trimming pared 5 bases from V and 1 base from J, leaving 11 bases between. The V gene's germline CDR1 is GTSNPN and CDR2 SVGIG (reference sequence). CDR3 size: 13 residues. The CDR3 DNA reads TGTGCCTGGTCCGGACGGGGGAACACTGAAGCTTTCTTT. Translating gives CAWSGRGNTEAFF.

This rearrangement joins TRBV19 to TRBJ2-1; 7 bases fit TRBD1. The CDR3 is 14 amino acids. Germline V CDR1 and CDR2: LNHDA, SQIVND (reference sequence). The trim removed 5 bases at V and 9 bases at J, leaving 10 bases unmatched. The CDR3, as DNA: TGTGCCAGTAGTCAGACAGGGCGGATTAGTGAGCAGTTCTTC. It translates to CASSQTGRISEQFF.

This rearrangement joins TRBV9 to TRBJ2-1, with 9 bases matching TRBD1. V gave up 4 bases and J gave up 6 bases; unmatched junction bases: 11. The CDR3 length is 16 residues. Germline loops: CDR1 SGDLS, CDR2 YYNGEE. As DNA, the CDR3 is TGTGCCAGCAGCTCAACCGGGACAGGGTATTTCAATGAGCAGTTCTTC. Protein: CASSSTGTGYFNEQFF.

A few counts support this clone. This sequence joins TRBV7-2 and TRBJ2-3; D is uncertain. The CDR3 contains 12 residues. V lost 1 base and J 14 bases, leaving 13 bases between the germline ends. Germline loops: CDR1 SGHTA, CDR2 FQGNSA. This CDR3 is CASSLDGPRRYF. CDR3 DNA: TGTGCCAGCAGCTTAGACGGACCGCGACGGTATTTT.

The DNA for the CDR3 is TGTGCCAGCAGACGGGGAGAGACCCAGTACTTC. Translation: CASRRGETQYF. The chain uses TRBV6-5 and TRBJ2-5; the D gene is possibly TRBD2 (5 bases). The CDR3 totals 11 residues. V was trimmed by 6 bases and J by 4 bases, leaving 6 bases between them. From germline, CDR1 is MNHEY and CDR2 SVGAGI.

CDR3 protein: CASRTGTGDYGYTF. DNA of the CDR3: TGTGCCAGCCGTACTGGGACAGGGGATTATGGCTACACCTTC. V usage is TRBV6-5 and J usage is TRBJ1-2, with 10 bases aligning to TRBD1. The CDR3 covers 14 residues. The V gene end was trimmed by 8 bases and the J gene end by 5 bases; junction bases not matched to a gene: 8. Germline values: CDR1 MNHEY, CDR2 SVGAGI.

This clone has only a few counts. The chain uses TRBV9 and TRBJ2-3; D possibly corresponds to TRBD2 (6 bases). The germline V and J ends were trimmed by 5 bases and 1 base, with 20 bases remaining between them. The CDR3 loop spans 17 amino acids. Per the germline V gene, CDR1 is SGDLS and CDR2 is YYNGEE. CDR3 nucleotides: TGTGCCAGCAGTGAAAGAGCCACTAGCACCGGCACAGATACGCAGTATTTT. This translates into CASSERATSTGTDTQYF.

There are a few counts of this clone. The rearrangement links TRBV23-1 to TRBJ2-5, with D uncertain. TRBV23-1 is noted as an ORF with a role that remains uncertain. This CDR3 has 13 residues. V lost 3 bases and J lost 3, with 8 bases in between. The CDR3 loop is CASSQKEKETQYF. The CDR3 nucleotides read TGCGCCAGCAGTCAGAAAGAAAAAGAGACCCAGTACTTC.

This clone was counted a single time. The chain uses TRBV7-9 and TRBJ2-3, with D possibly TRBD2 on 5 matching bases. The V and J ends lost 1 base and 5 bases respectively, with 7 bases between them. The CDR3 totals 13 residues. Germline V gene data show CDR1 as SEHNR and CDR2 as FQNEAQ (reference sequence). CDR3 residues: CASSLVAGDTQYF. DNA of the CDR3: TGTGCCAGCAGCTTAGTTGCGGGAGATACGCAGTATTTT. The full variable domain, its missing parts supplied by reference TRBV7-9 and TRBJ2-3, is DTGVSQNPRHKITKRGQNVTFRCDPISEHNRLYWYRQTLGQGPEFLTYFQNEAQLEKSRLLSDRFSAERPKGSFSTLEIQRTEQGDSAMYLCASSLVAGDTQYFGPGTRLTVL.

The genes are TRBV6-1 and TRBJ1-5; D ambiguous. The CDR3 is 14 residues long. The V gene's germline CDR1 is MNHNS and CDR2 SASEGT. Trimming removed 1 base from V and 7 bases from J, with 11 bases in between. DNA for the CDR3: TGTGCCAGCAGTGAAGAAAGAGGAAAGCAGCCCCAGCATTTT. It codes for CASSEERGKQPQHF.

The V gene is TRBV7-2, the J gene TRBJ2-5; D is ambiguous. V lost 8 bases, J lost 2 bases, and 18 bases lay in between. The CDR3 is made up of 15 amino acids. Germline V gene data show CDR1 as SGHTA and CDR2 as FQGNSA. CDR3 sequence: CASSDGRKMQETQYF. CDR3 coding DNA: TGTGCCAGCTCTGACGGCAGAAAAATGCAAGAGACCCAGTACTTC. Full variable domain (missing parts from reference TRBV7-2 and TRBJ2-5): GAGVSQSPSNKVTEKGKDVELRCDPISGHTALYWYRQSLGQGLEFLIYFQGNSAPDKSGLPSDRFSAERTGGSVSTLTIQRTQQEDSAVYLCASSDGRKMQETQYFGPGTRLLVL.

V and J are TRBV11-2 and TRBJ2-7, with TRBD1 as a possible D gene (5 bases). Germline CDR1 SGHAT, CDR2 FQNNGV. The CDR3 totals 13 residues. Trimming pared 4 bases from V and 5 bases from J, leaving 12 bases between. DNA for the CDR3: TGTGCCAGCAGCTCAAATAGGGGCAACGAGCAGTACTTC. This translates into CASSSNRGNEQYF.

The genes are TRBV5-1 and TRBJ2-1; perhaps TRBD2 as D (6 bases). V lost 0 bases, J lost 9 bases, and 16 bases lay in between. Germline values: CDR1 SGHRS, CDR2 YFSETQ. The CDR3 length is 15 residues. Here the CDR3 DNA reads TGCGCCAGCAGCTTGGACGGGGGTGCGGGGTCTGAGCAGTTCTTC. The encoded protein is CASSLDGGAGSEQFF.

This clone was detected a few times. V gene TRBV29-1 combines with J gene TRBJ2-3; tentatively, D is TRBD1 or TRBD2 (5 bases each). Trimming stripped 4 bases from V and 5 bases from J, with 13 bases between. CDR3 length: 13 amino acids. Looked up from germline, CDR1 is SQVTM and CDR2 is ANQGSEA. CDR3: CSVVPQGRDTQYF. The CDR3 DNA follows: TGCAGCGTTGTGCCCCAGGGACGAGATACGCAGTATTTT.

The rearrangement joins TRBV10-3 to TRBJ2-3, with TRBD2 as a possible D gene (6 bases). V dropped 10 bases and J dropped 4 bases, with 21 bases sitting between them. Germline assignment: CDR1 ENHRY and CDR2 SYGVKD. This CDR3 region has 15 residues. CDR3 bases: TGTGCCACCGCTCCCGGCCCTCCGGGGGCAGATACGCAGTATTTT. Encoded protein: CATAPGPPGADTQYF.

The J gene is TRBJ2-2, the V gene TRBV11-1; possibly TRBD1 or TRBD2 for D (5 bases each). Per germline, CDR1 SGHAT and CDR2 FQDESV (reference sequence). This CDR3 is 16 amino acids long. Between the trimmed V and J ends, which lost 4 bases and 0 bases, there was a span of 12 bases. The DNA for the CDR3 is TGTGCCAGCAGCTCGTTTCGGGGCTCGAACACCGGGGAGCTGTTTTTT. It translates to CASSSFRGSNTGELFF.

The chain is built from TRBV5-1 and TRBJ1-2, with 9 bases identical to TRBD1. The junction had 5 bases not matched to a gene; V was cut back by 0 bases and J by 2 bases. The CDR3 consists of 16 residues. The germline V gene has CDR1 SGHRS and CDR2 YFSETQ. This CDR3 is CASSLGLGQGNYGYTF. The CDR3 DNA is TGCGCCAGCAGCTTGGGGCTCGGACAGGGGAACTATGGCTACACCTTC.